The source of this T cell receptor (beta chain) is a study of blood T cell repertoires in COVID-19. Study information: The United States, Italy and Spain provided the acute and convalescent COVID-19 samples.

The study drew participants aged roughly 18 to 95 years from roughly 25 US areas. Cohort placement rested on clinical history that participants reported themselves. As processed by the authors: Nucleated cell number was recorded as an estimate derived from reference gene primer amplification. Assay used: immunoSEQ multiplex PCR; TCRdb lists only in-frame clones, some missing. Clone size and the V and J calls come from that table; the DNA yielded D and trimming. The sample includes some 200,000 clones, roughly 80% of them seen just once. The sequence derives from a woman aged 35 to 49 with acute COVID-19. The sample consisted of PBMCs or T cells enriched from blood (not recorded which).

The CDR3 region has the DNA TGCAGCGTTGAAGAGACAGGGGGCTACGAGCAGTACTTC. Its protein is CSVEETGGYEQYF. The chain has TRBV29-1 and TRBJ2-7; 9 nucleotides match TRBD1. The germline V gene encodes CDR1 SQVTM and CDR2 ANQGSEA. CDR3 length equals 13 residues. The V and J ends lost 0 bases and 3 bases, in that order; junction bases with no gene match: 0.